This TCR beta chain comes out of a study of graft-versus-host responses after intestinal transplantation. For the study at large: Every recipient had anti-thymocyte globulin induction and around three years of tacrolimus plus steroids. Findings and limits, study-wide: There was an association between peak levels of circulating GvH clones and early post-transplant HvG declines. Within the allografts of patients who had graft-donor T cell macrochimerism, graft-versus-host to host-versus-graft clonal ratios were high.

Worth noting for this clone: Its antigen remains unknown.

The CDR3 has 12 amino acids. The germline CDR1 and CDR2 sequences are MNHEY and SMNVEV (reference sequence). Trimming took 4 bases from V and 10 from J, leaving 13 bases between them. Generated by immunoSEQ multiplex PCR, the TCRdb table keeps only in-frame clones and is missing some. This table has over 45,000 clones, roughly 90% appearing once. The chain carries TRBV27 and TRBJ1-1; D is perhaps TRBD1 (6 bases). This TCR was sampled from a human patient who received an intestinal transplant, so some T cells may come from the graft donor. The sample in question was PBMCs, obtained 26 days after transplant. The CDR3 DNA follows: TGTGCCAGCAGTTCGTTACAGGGAGTAGCTTTCTTT. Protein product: CASSSLQGVAFF.